The source of this T cell receptor (beta chain) is a study of blood T cell repertoires in COVID-19. The V and J ends lost 6 bases and 2 bases respectively, with 13 bases between them. The CDR3 loop spans 14 amino acids. Germline values: CDR1 MNHEY, CDR2 SVGAGI. Method: immunoSEQ multiplex PCR; TCRdb's copy keeps in-frame clones and lacks some. The sample records roughly 250,000 clones, around 85% being singletons. The V call is TRBV6-5, the J call TRBJ1-1, with D perhaps matching TRBD1 (6 bases). This clonotype was sampled from a human donor with COVID-19, enrolled during active disease. The donor label of this sample is uncertain. Source material: peripheral blood. The CDR3 loop is CASRRGGGNTEAFF. The CDR3 DNA sequence: TGTGCCAGCAGGAGGGGAGGGGGTAACACTGAAGCTTTCTTT.